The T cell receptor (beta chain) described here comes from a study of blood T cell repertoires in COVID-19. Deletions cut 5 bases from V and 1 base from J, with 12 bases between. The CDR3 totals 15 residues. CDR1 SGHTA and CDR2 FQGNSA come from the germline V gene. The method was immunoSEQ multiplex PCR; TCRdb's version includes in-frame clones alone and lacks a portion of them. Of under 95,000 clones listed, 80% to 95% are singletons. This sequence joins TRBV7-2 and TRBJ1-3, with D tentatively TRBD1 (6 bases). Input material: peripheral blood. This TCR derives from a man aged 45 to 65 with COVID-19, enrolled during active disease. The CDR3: CASSVFRGSGNTIYF. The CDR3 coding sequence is TGTGCCAGCAGCGTATTCAGGGGATCTGGAAACACCATATATTTT. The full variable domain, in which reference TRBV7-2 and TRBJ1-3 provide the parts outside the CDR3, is GAGVSQSPSNKVTEKGKDVELRCDPISGHTALYWYRQSLGQGLEFLIYFQGNSAPDKSGLPSDRFSAERTGGSVSTLTIQRTQQEDSAVYLCASSVFRGSGNTIYFGEGSWLTVV.